This T cell receptor beta chain was recorded in a study of shared clonotypes between healthy human individuals. Findings and caveats of the study: Few donors limited the genetic and exposure-history diversity represented. Non-shared clonotypes showed lower generation probabilities than clonotypes common to all four donors.

V shed 5 bases and J shed 1 base, with 8 bases lying between them. Germline V CDR1 and CDR2: SEHNR, FQNEAQ (reference sequence). The CDR3 sequence is 13 residues long. The healthy adult donors were HIV-negative and reported no recent acute infections or vaccinations. A CD45RA-negative memory subset and a CD45RA+ naive subset were separated from the CD4+ cells. The method was immunoSEQ multiplex PCR; TCRdb's version includes in-frame clones alone and lacks a portion of them. Among 800,000 to 1,200,000 clones listed, around three quarters were seen once. To note about this clone: Its antigen is as yet unknown.

This clonotype was sampled from a man aged 18-30 years in good health. Some clones in this sample may be carry-over from other donors' samples. The material sequenced was memory CD4+ T cells from PBMCs. The subset denotes: CD45RA-negative fraction. The gene calls are TRBV7-9 and TRBJ1-1; D not certain. CDR3 sequence: CASSPYENTEAFF. For the CDR3, the DNA is TGTGCCAGCAGCCCCTACGAGAACACTGAAGCTTTCTTT.